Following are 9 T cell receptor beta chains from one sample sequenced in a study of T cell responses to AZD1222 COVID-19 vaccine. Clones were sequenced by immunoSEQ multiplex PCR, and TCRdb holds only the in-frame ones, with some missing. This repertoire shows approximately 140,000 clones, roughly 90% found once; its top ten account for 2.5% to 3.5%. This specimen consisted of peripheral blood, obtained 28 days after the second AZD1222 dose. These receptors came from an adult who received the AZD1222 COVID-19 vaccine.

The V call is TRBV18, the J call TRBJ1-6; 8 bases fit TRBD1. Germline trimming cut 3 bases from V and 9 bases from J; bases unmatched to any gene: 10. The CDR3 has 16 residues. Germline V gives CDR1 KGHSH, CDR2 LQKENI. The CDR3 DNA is TGTGCCAGCTCACCTCCCGGGACAGGCACAATTTCACCCCTCCACTTT. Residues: CASSPPGTGTISPLHF. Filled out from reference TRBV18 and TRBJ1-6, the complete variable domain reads NAGVMQNPRHLVRRRGQEARLRCSPMKGHSHVYWYRQLPEEGLKFMVYLQKENIIDESGMPKERFSAEFPKEGPSILRIQQVVRGDSAAYFCASSPPGTGTISPLHFGNGTRLTVT.

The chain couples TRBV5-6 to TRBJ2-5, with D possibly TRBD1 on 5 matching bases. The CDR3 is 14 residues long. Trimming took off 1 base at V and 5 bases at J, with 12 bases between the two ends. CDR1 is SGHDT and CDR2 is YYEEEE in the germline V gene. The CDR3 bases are TGTGCCAGCAGCTTGCGTCAGGGTTTCGAGACCCAGTACTTC. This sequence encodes CASSLRQGFETQYF.

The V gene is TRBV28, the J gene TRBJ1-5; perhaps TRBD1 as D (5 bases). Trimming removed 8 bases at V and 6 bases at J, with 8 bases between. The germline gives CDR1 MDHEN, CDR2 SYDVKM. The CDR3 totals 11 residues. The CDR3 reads CASGDSQPQHF. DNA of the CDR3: TGTGCCAGCGGGGACTCTCAGCCCCAGCATTTT. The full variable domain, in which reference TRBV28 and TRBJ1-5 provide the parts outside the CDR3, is DVKVTQSSRYLVKRTGEKVFLECVQDMDHENMFWYRQDPGLGLRLIYFSYDVKMKEKGDIPEGYSVSREKKERFSLILESASTNQTSMYLCASGDSQPQHFGDGTRLSIL.

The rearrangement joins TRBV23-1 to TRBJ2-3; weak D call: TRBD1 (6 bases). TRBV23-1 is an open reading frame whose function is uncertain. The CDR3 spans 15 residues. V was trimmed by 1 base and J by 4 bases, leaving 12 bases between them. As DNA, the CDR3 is TGCGCCAGCAGTCAATTTGTCAGGGGCTCAGATACGCAGTATTTT. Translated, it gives CASSQFVRGSDTQYF.

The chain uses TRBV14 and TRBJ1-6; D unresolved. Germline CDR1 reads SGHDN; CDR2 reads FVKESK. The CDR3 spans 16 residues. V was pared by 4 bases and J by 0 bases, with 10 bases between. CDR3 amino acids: CASSLALGSYNSPLHF. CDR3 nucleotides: TGTGCCAGCAGCCTAGCACTGGGCTCCTATAATTCACCCCTCCACTTT.

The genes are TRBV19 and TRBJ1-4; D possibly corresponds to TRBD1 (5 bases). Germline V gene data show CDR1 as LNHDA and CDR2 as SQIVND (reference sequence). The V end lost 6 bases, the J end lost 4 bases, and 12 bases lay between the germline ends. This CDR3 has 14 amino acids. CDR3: CASRGLRGNEKLFF. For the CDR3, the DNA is TGTGCCAGTAGGGGACTGAGGGGTAATGAAAAACTGTTTTTT.

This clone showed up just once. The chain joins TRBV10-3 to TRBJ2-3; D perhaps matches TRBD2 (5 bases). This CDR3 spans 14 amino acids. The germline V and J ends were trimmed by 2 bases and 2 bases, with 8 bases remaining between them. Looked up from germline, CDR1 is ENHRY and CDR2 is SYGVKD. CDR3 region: CAISERLATDTQYF. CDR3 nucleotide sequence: TGTGCCATCAGTGAGAGGCTAGCCACAGATACGCAGTATTTT.

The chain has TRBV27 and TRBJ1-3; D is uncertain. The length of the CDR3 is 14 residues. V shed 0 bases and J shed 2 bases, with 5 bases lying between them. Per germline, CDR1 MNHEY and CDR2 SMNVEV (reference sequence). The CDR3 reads CASSLSPPGNTIYF. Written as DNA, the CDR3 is TGTGCCAGCAGTTTATCCCCCCCTGGAAACACCATATATTTT.

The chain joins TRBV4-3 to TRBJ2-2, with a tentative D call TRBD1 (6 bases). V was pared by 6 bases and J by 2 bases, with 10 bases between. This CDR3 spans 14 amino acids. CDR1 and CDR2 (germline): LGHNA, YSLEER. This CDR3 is CASSQGSNTGELFF. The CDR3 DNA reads TGCGCCAGCAGTCAGGGGTCTAACACCGGGGAGCTGTTTTTT.